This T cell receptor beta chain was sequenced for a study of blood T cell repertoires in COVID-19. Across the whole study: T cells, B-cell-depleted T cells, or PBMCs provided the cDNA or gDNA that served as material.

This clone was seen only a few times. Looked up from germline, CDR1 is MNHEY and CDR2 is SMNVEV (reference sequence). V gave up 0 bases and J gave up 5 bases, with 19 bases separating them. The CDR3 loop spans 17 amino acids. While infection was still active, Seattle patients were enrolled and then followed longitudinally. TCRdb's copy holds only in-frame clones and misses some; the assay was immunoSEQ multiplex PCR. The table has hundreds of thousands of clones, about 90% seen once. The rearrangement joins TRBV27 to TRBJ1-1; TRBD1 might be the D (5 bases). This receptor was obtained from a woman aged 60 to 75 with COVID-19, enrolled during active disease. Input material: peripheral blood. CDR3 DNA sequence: TGTGCCAGCAGTTTATCTGGGTCAGGGCGAAGTGGGACTGAAGCTTTCTTT. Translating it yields CASSLSGSGRSGTEAFF.